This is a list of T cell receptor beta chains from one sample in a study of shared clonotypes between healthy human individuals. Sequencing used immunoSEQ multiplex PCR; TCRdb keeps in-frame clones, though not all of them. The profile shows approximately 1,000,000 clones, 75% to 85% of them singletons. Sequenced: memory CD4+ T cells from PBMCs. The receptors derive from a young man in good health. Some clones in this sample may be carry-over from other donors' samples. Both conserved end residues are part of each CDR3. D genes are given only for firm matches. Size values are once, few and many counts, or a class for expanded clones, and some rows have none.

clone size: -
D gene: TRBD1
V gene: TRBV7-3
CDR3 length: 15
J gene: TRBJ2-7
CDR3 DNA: TGTGCCAGCAGCTTATCCCACAGGGGTAGCAACGAGCAGTACTTC
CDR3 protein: CASSLSHRGSNEQYF

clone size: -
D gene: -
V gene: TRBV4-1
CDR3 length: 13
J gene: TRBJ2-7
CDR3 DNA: TGCGCCAGCGCGGATAACAGGGCCTACGAGCAGTACTTC
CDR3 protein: CASADNRAYEQYF

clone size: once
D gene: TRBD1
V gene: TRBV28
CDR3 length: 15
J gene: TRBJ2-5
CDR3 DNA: TGTGCCAGCAGCACCCACGGGACAGGCCAAGAGACCCAGTACTTC
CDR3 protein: CASSTHGTGQETQYF

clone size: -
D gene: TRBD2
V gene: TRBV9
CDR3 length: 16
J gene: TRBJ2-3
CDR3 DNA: TGTGCCAGCAGCCCTCGGACTAGCCTCCGCACAGATACGCAGTATTTT
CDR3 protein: CASSPRTSLRTDTQYF

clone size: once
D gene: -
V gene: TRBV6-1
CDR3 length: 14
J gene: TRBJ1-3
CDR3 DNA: TGTGCCAGCAGTCCCTGGGGCGGCGGAAACACCATATATTTT
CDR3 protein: CASSPWGGGNTIYF

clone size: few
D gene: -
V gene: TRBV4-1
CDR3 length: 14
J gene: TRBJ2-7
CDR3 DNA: TGCGCCAGCAGCCAATCCCGAAGCAGGGACGAGCAGTACTTC
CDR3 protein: CASSQSRSRDEQYF

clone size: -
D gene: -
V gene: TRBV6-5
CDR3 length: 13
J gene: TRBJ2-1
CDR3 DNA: TGTGCCAGCAGTCAAACTTCTGGCGCCGGGCAGTTCTTC
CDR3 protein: CASSQTSGAGQFF

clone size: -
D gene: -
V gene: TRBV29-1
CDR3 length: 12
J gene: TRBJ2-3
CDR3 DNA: TGCAGCGCGGCGGCTACCCCAGATACGCAGTATTTT
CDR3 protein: CSAAATPDTQYF

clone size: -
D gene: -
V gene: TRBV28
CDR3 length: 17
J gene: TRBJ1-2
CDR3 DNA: TGTGCCAGCAGCCCCGCACCGGGGGGGGCGAGTAACTATGGCTACACCTTC
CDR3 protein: CASSPAPGGASNYGYTF

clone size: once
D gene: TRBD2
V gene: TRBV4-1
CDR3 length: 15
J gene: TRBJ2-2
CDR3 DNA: TGCGCCAGCAGCCAAAGCGGGGCGAACACCGGGGAGCTGTTTTTT
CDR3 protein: CASSQSGANTGELFF

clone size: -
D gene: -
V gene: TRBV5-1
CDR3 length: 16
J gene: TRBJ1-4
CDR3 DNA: TGCGCCAGCACCCCCCGACCTCGGGGCGGTGGGGAAAAACTGTTTTTT
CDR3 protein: CASTPRPRGGGEKLFF

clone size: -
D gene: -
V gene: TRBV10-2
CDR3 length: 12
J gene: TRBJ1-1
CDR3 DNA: TGCGCCAGCAGGAGCCCGAACACTGAAGCTTTCTTT
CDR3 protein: CASRSPNTEAFF

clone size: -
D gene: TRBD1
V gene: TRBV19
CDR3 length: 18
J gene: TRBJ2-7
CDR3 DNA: TGTGCCAGTAATTACCGGGACAGGGTTTTCGGGGGCGCCTACGAGCAGTACTTC
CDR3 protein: CASNYRDRVFGGAYEQYF

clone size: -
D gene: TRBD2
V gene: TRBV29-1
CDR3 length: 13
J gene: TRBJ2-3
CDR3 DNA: TGCAGCGTTGAGGCGGGGGGCACAGATACGCAGTATTTT
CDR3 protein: CSVEAGGTDTQYF

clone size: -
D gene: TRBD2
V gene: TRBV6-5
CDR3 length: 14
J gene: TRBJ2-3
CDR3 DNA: TGTGCCAGCAGTCAGAGCGGGAGGACAGATACGCAGTATTTT
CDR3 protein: CASSQSGRTDTQYF

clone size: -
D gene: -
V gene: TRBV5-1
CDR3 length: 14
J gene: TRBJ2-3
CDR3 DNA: TGCGCCAGCAGCTTACAGGGATTCACAGATACGCAGTATTTT
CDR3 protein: CASSLQGFTDTQYF

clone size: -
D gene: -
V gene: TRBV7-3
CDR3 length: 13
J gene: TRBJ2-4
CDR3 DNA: TGTGCCAGCAGCTTACAGGGGTGGGGCATTCAGTACTTC
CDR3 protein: CASSLQGWGIQYF

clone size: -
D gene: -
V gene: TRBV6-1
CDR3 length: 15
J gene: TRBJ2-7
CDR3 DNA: TGTGCCAGCAGTGAAGCGTGGCTCCTTAACTACGAGCAGTACTTC
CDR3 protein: CASSEAWLLNYEQYF

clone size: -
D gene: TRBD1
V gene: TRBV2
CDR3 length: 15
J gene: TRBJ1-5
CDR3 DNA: TGTGCCAGCAGTGCAGGGGGCTTAGGCAATCAGCCCCAGCATTTT
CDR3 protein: CASSAGGLGNQPQHF

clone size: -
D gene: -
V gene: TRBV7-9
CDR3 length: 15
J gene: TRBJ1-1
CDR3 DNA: TGTGCCAGCAGCCCTGGGACATTTCTTGGCACTGAAGCTTTCTTT
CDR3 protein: CASSPGTFLGTEAFF

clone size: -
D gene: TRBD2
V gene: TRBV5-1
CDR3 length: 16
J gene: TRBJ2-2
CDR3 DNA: TGCGCCAGCAGCTGGGGGGGACTAGCGACCACCGGGGAGCTGTTTTTT
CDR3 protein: CASSWGGLATTGELFF

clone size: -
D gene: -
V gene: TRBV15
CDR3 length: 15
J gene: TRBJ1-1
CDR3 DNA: TGTGCCACCTCAAGGGGGGGCGTGGTGAACACTGAAGCTTTCTTT
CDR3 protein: CATSRGGVVNTEAFF

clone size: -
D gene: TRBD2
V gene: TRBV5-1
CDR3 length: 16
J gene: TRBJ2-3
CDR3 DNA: TGCGCCAGCAGCTTGCTGGCGGGAGGGCGGGCAGATACGCAGTATTTT
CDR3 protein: CASSLLAGGRADTQYF

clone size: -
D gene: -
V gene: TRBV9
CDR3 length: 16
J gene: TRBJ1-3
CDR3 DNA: TGTGCCAGCAGCGTAGGGTCGGGAGCGGTCGGAAACACCATATATTTT
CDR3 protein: CASSVGSGAVGNTIYF

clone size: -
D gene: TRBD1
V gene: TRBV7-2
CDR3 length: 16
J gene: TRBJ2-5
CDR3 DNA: TGTGCCAGCAGCCTAAGCGTGGGACAGGGGGGGGAGACCCAGTACTTC
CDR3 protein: CASSLSVGQGGETQYF

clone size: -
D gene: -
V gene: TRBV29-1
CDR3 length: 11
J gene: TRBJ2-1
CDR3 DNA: TGCAGCGTTGACAGGACCGATGAGCAGTTCTTC
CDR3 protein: CSVDRTDEQFF

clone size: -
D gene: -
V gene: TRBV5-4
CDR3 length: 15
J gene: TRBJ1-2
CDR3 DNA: TGTGCCAGCACGCCGGGCCATTCGATGTTCTATGGCTACACCTTC
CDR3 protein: CASTPGHSMFYGYTF

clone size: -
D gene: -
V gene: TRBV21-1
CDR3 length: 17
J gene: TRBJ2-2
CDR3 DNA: TGTGCCAGCAACAGGACTAGCGGGAGGCAACTTGACGGGGAGCTGTTTTTT
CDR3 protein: CASNRTSGRQLDGELFF

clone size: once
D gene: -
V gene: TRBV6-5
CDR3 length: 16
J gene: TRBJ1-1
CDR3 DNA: TGTGCCAGCAGTTACGAGAGTAAGAGGATGAACACTGAAGCTTTCTTT
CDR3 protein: CASSYESKRMNTEAFF

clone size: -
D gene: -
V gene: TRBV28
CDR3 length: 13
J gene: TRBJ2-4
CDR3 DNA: TGTGCCAGCTTGGCCATAGCCAAAAACATTCAGTACTTC
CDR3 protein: CASLAIAKNIQYF

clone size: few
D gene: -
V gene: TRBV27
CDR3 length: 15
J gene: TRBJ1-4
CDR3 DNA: TGTGCCAGCAGCCCCATCCGGGACATACGTGAAAAACTGTTTTTT
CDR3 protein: CASSPIRDIREKLFF

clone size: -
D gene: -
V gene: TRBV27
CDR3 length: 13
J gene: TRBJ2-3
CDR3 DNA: TGTGCCAGCAGTACGGAAAGGTCGTTGACGCAGTATTTT
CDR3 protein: CASSTERSLTQYF

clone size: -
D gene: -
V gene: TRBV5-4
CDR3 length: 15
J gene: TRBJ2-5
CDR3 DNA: TGTGCCAGCAGCTCACAGATGGGGGCCGGAGAGACCCAGTACTTC
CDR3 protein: CASSSQMGAGETQYF

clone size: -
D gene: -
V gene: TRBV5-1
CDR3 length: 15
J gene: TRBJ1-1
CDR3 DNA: TGCGCCAGCAGCCCGGCCCCCGGGCTGGGCACTGAAGCTTTCTTT
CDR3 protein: CASSPAPGLGTEAFF

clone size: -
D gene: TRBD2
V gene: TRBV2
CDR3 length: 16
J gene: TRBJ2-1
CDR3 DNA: TGTGCCAGCAGTGTAATACGACTAGCGGGAGGGGGGGAGCAGTTCTTC
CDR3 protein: CASSVIRLAGGGEQFF

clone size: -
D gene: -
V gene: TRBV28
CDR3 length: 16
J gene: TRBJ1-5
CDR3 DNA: TGTGCCAGCAGACCCTCCGCCCTTGCTAGCAATCAGCCCCAGCATTTT
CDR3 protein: CASRPSALASNQPQHF

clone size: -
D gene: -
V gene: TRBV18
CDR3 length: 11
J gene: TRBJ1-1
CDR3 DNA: TGTGCCAGCTCGGGGAACACTGAAGCTTTCTTT
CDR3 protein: CASSGNTEAFF

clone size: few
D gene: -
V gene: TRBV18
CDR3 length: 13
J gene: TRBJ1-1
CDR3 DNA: TGTGCCAGCTCACAGGGTGGGGACACTGAAGCTTTCTTT
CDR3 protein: CASSQGGDTEAFF

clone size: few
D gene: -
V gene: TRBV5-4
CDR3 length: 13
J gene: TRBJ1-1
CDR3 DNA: TGTGCCAGCAGCCAGCCAGGAGGTGCTGAAGCTTTCTTT
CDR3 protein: CASSQPGGAEAFF

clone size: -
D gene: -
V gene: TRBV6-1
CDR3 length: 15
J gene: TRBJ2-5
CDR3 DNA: TGTGCCAGCAGTGAAATTTGGGGGAGACAAGAGACCCAGTACTTC
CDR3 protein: CASSEIWGRQETQYF

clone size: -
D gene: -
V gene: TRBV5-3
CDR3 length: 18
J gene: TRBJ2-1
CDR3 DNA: TGTGCCAGAAGCCGAATTTCGGACGGGGGCCGGGGGTACAATGAGCAGTTCTTC
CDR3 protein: CARSRISDGGRGYNEQFF

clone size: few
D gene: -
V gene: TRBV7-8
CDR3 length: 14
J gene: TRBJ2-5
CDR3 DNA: TGTGCCAGCAGCTTAGAGGACTACCAAGAGACCCAGTACTTC
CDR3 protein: CASSLEDYQETQYF

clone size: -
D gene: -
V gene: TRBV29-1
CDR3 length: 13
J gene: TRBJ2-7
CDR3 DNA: TGCAGCGTTGGACCTCAAACCTCCTACGAGCAGTACTTC
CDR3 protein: CSVGPQTSYEQYF

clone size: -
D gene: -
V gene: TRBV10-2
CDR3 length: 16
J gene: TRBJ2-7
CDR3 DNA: TGCGCCAGCAGTGACATCCGACAGGTCAACTCCTACGAGCAGTACTTC
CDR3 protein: CASSDIRQVNSYEQYF

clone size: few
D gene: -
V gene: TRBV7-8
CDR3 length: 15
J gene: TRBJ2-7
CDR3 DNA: TGTGCCAGCAGCTTAGATACGGGTACCTCCTACGAGCAGTACTTC
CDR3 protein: CASSLDTGTSYEQYF

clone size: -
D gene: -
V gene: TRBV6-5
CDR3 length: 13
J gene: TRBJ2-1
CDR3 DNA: TGTGCCAGCAGCCCACCTGGGGGCAATGAGCAGTTCTTC
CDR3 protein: CASSPPGGNEQFF

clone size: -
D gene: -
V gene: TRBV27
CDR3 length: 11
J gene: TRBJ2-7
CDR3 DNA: TGTGCCAGCAGTTTAGGGGTGGAGCAGTACTTC
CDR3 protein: CASSLGVEQYF

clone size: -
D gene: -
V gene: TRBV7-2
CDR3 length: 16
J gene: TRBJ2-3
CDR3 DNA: TGTGCCAGCAGCCAGGCCCTAGCGCGCACCACAGATACGCAGTATTTT
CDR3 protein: CASSQALARTTDTQYF

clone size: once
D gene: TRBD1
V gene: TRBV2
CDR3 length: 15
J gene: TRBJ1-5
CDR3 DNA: TGTGCCAGCAGTGCCCGGACAGGGGGAAATCAGCCCCAGCATTTT
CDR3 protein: CASSARTGGNQPQHF

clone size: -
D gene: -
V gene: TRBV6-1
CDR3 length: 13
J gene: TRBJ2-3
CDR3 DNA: TGTGCCAGCAGTGAAGCGGGAACAGATACGCAGTATTTT
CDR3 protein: CASSEAGTDTQYF

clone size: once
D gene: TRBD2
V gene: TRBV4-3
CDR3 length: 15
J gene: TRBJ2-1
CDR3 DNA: TGCGCCAGCAGCGGAGGGACTAGCGTGACCCATGAGCAGTTCTTC
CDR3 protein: CASSGGTSVTHEQFF

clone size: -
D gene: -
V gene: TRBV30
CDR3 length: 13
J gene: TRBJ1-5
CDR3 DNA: TGTGCCTGGAGGGAGGGGGAACATCAGCCCCAGCATTTT
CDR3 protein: CAWREGEHQPQHF

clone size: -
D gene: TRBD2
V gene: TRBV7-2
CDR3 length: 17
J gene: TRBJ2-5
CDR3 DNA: TGTGCCAGCAGCCGCAGTCTAGCGGGAGGGAACTCCCCCGCCCAGTACTTC
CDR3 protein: CASSRSLAGGNSPAQYF

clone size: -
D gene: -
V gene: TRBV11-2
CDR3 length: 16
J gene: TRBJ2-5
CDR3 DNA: TGTGCCAGCAGCTTAACTAGACAGATACGCCAAGAGACCCAGTACTTC
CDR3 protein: CASSLTRQIRQETQYF

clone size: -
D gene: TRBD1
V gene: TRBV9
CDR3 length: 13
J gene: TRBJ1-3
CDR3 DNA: TGTGCCAGCAGCAATACCGACAGGGCCCCCATATATTTT
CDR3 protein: CASSNTDRAPIYF

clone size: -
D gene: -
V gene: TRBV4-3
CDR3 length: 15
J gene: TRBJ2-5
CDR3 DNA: TGCGCCAGCAGCCAAGAAGGAGGCAGGGGTGAGACCCAGTACTTC
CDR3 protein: CASSQEGGRGETQYF

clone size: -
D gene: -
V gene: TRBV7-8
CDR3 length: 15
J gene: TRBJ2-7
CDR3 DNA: TGTGCCAGCAGCTTAGACGTAGGGGGGTCCTACGAGCAGTACTTC
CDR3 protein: CASSLDVGGSYEQYF

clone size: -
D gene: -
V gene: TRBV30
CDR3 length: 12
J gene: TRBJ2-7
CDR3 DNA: TGTGCCTGGACGCGGGGTGCCTACGAGCAGTACTTC
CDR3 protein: CAWTRGAYEQYF